This TCR beta chain was identified in a study of T-cell memory formation after mild COVID-19 (dated by TCRdb to the early 2020s). In terms of the full investigation: Most TCR sequence clusters were specific to one of the two donors. Longitudinal TCRalpha and TCRbeta repertoire sequencing tracked T-cell clones expanding and contracting after mild COVID-19 in two donors. The cohort was made up of two young adult volunteers, one female and one male, who were previously healthy.

With regard to this clonotype: Its antigen is still unknown. Base qualities were left out, and no much larger clone turns up one base away.

Ficoll-Paque density gradient centrifugation was used to isolate PBMCs. V loses 2 bases, J loses 3 bases, and the germline ends lie 15 bases apart. In the germline V gene (reference sequence), CDR1 corresponds to DFQATT and CDR2 to SNEGSKA. The CDR3 measures 15 amino acids from cysteine to phenylalanine. Of all the DNA, just the CDR3 is kept, 45 bases in frame from base 1. Results and caveats for the whole study, not just this receptor: Whether the second-wave clones peaking on day 37 were SARS-CoV-2 specific was not confirmed. Only two mild cases were covered by the study, and larger cohorts that include severe cases with pre-infection samples were considered necessary. Some responding clones were detected in pre-infection memory, suggesting pre-existing cross-reactive memory T cells joined the SARS-CoV-2 response. Contracting CD4+ clones were found mainly in CM and EM memory subsets, while CD8+ clones were enriched in EMRA. Clones contracting from day 15 to 85 had balanced CD4/CD8 phenotypes, while a second wave expanding from day 15 to 37 was biased towards CD4+.

The sequencing machine was an Illumina NovaSeq 6000. Using 5'RACE with constant-segment primers, TCRalpha and TCRbeta cDNA libraries were constructed, with sample barcodes and unique molecular identifiers added in the process. Trizol reagent was used to extract RNA from every sample. Libraries were amplified in two PCR steps, with a second sample barcode and Illumina TruSeq adapters added in the second step. The libraries were sequenced on an Illumina NovaSeq using 2 x 150 bp paired-end reads. On the study's bioinformatics: Reads were demultiplexed and collapsed into UMI-guided consensus sequences with migec v1.2.7. Using mixcr v2.1.11, UMI consensuses were aligned to TRA and TRB V and J templates and then assembled into clonotypes. A clonotype was counted as expanded or contracted only when both edgeR and NoisET called the clonotype significant, with the noise models trained on biological replicates. edgeR calls used a false discovery rate-adjusted p below 0.01 and a log2 fold-change threshold of 1. As an exploratory analysis of dynamics, max-normalized trajectories of the 1000 most abundant clonotypes were examined with PCA combined with hierarchical clustering. Separately sequenced CD4+ and CD8+ repertoires were used to assign the CD4 or CD8 phenotype of responding clones. TCRdb applied fastp at Q25 and MiXCR to the public reads, then kept only in-frame beta chains. Each entry merges the rows of one CDR3 protein and shows their most common DNA and genes. What appears here as the V and J calls and clone size reflects TCRdb's work, not the paper's. The sample contains roughly 280,000 distinct CDR3 sequences, approximately 7.6% of them found a single time. Together, the top ten hold 22% of the sample.

Recombination linked TRBV20-1 to TRBJ2-3, with no confidently assigned D gene. The sequence derives from a man aged 18-30 years who had mild COVID-19 (a few samples of this study predate the infection). The sample titles of this study are shuffled in the database, so cell type and time point are left out; the donor was told from shared clones. Sequenced sample: PBMCs or a T cell subset sorted from them (not recorded which). The bases are TGCAGTGCTAGATGGTATGAGGAGATAACAGATACGCAGTATTTT. Translated, it gives CSARWYEEITDTQYF.